This record looks at one T cell receptor beta chain sequence and its context. The data stem from a study of T cell changes during pregnancy in multiple sclerosis. TCRdb's table, derived via immunoSEQ multiplex PCR, lists solely in-frame clones and lacks some. In the table there are roughly 49,000 clones, roughly 90% of which are singletons. Trimming took 3 bases from V and 3 from J, leaving 7 bases between them. This CDR3 has 12 residues. Germline values: CDR1 SGHRS, CDR2 YFSETQ. The sequence derives from a female donor in good health, enrolled as a control in a pregnancy study. The gene calls are TRBV5-1 and TRBJ2-7; D not resolved. Sequences were derived from peripheral blood, sampled in the first trimester of pregnancy. This chain's CDR3 is CASSSGRYEQYF. CDR3 sequence (DNA): TGCGCCAGCAGCTCAGGTCGCTACGAGCAGTACTTC. Complete variable domain (other parts from reference TRBV5-1 and TRBJ2-7): KAGVTQTPRYLIKTRGQQVTLSCSPISGHRSVSWYQQTPGQGLQFLFEYFSETQRNKGNFPGRFSGRQFSNSRSEMNVSTLELGDSALYLCASSSGRYEQYFGPGTRLTVT.